The 14 T cell receptor beta chains below come from one sample, sequenced in a study of OX40 agonist ivuxolimab in advanced cancers. The data were produced by immunoSEQ multiplex PCR, yet TCRdb's version contains in-frame clones alone and is incomplete. The table lists approximately 38,000 clones, 82% of them singletons. The material was CD4+ or CD8+ T cells sorted from blood, obtained in a trial of the OX40 agonist ivuxolimab. The receptors originated from an adult with an advanced solid tumor such as melanoma, head and neck, liver or kidney cancer.

V is TRBV5-1 and J is TRBJ1-1; no reliable D call. Germline assignment: CDR1 SGHRS and CDR2 YFSETQ. Trimming stripped 0 bases from V and 1 base from J, with 10 bases between. The CDR3 sequence is 15 residues long. CDR3: CASSLAGQANTEAFF. CDR3 nucleotide sequence: TGCGCCAGCAGCTTGGCGGGTCAGGCGAACACTGAAGCTTTCTTT.

The chain combines TRBV19 with TRBJ1-6, with 9 bases matching TRBD1. V lost 4 bases, J lost 8 bases, and 9 bases stayed unmatched. The CDR3 is made up of 16 amino acids. The germline V gene has CDR1 LNHDA and CDR2 SQIVND (reference sequence). The CDR3 nucleotides read TGTGCCAGTAGTACTCGGGACAGGGTGAGGTATTCACCCCTCCACTTT. It codes for CASSTRDRVRYSPLHF.

The chain joins TRBV19 to TRBJ2-1; 12 bases map to TRBD2. Germline V lookup: CDR1 LNHDA, CDR2 SQIVND (reference sequence). The V and J ends lost 10 bases and 5 bases, in that order; junction bases with no gene match: 30. The CDR3 extends over 22 amino acids. CDR3 coding DNA: TGTGCCACCGCATTAGAGGGTTCTAGCGGGAGGGCCAAGAGGAGAAGGAACAATGAGCAGTTCTTC. Its translation: CATALEGSSGRAKRRRNNEQFF.

V usage is TRBV5-1 and J usage is TRBJ1-4; TRBD1 matches 8 bases. With 2 bases clipped from V and 10 bases from J, the junction kept 19 bases outside the gene matches. Germline V CDR1 and CDR2: SGHRS, YFSETQ. CDR3 length: 18 amino acids. The CDR3 protein is CASSFVGTGLTEEGKLFF. DNA of the CDR3: TGCGCCAGCAGCTTTGTGGGGACAGGACTTACTGAGGAGGGAAAACTGTTTTTT. Full variable domain (rest looked up from reference TRBV5-1 and TRBJ1-4): KAGVTQTPRYLIKTRGQQVTLSCSPISGHRSVSWYQQTPGQGLQFLFEYFSETQRNKGNFPGRFSGRQFSNSRSEMNVSTLELGDSALYLCASSFVGTGLTEEGKLFFGSGTQLSVL.

This clone has only a few counts. The chain joins TRBV10-2 to TRBJ2-5; no definite D call. The J call is in doubt because the DNA end fits TRBJ2-7 better. This CDR3 spans 12 amino acids. Germline V CDR1 and CDR2: WSHSY, SAAADI. The CDR3 nucleotides read TGCGCCAGCAGTGACTACGTTTACGAGCAGTACTTC. Protein sequence: CASSDYVYEQYF.

V usage is TRBV6-1 and J usage is TRBJ2-3, with 9 bases identical to TRBD2. The CDR3 extends over 15 amino acids. Per the germline V gene, CDR1 is MNHNS and CDR2 is SASEGT. The junction had 6 bases not matched to a gene; V was cut back by 6 bases and J by 2 bases. CDR3 coding DNA: TGTGCCAGCAGAGATAGCGGGGGCCCCACAGATACGCAGTATTTT. Amino acid sequence: CASRDSGGPTDTQYF.

This rearrangement joins TRBV5-1 to TRBJ1-2; 10 bases align to TRBD1. The CDR3 runs to 17 residues. The trim removed 2 bases at V and 5 bases at J, leaving 12 bases unmatched. Germline V gene data show CDR1 as SGHRS and CDR2 as YFSETQ. CDR3 bases: TGCGCCAGCAGCTTAACCGGGACAGGGGCCTTCTGGTATGGCTACACCTTC. Translating it yields CASSLTGTGAFWYGYTF.

This clone has a single count. The chain couples TRBV5-1 to TRBJ2-1; D may correspond to TRBD1 or TRBD2 (5 bases each). The CDR3 covers 15 residues. Trimming shortened V by 3 bases and J by 5 bases, and 15 bases separated the two germline ends. Germline V gives CDR1 SGHRS, CDR2 YFSETQ. Written as DNA, the CDR3 is TGCGCCAGCAGCTCTGCCTTCCGGGGCGACAATGAGCAGTTCTTC. The encoded protein is CASSSAFRGDNEQFF.

DNA for the CDR3: TGTGCCAGCAGCTTAGCGTCGGTTTCGGTTAGCAATCAGCCCCAGCATTTT. Encoded protein: CASSLASVSVSNQPQHF. This chain joins TRBV7-2 and TRBJ1-5; D call uncertain. CDR1 SGHTA and CDR2 FQGNSA come from the germline V gene. This CDR3 has 17 amino acids. V lost 0 bases, J lost 0 bases, and 12 bases lay in between.

The chain combines TRBV20-1 with TRBJ2-3; the D is unclear. CDR1 is DFQATT and CDR2 is SNEGSKA in the germline V gene (reference sequence). The CDR3 is 10 residues long. Trimming took off 5 bases at V and 3 bases at J, with 3 bases between the two ends. CDR3 sequence: CSAATDTQYF. In DNA form, the CDR3 reads TGCAGTGCTGCAACAGATACGCAGTATTTT.

The chain combines TRBV25-1 with TRBJ1-1; D not certain. Trimming pared 2 bases from V and 4 bases from J, leaving 11 bases between. In germline, CDR1 is MGHDK, CDR2 SYGVNS. The CDR3 sequence is 14 residues long. This chain's CDR3 is CASSEAGQATEAFF. The CDR3 coding sequence is TGTGCCAGCAGTGAAGCGGGCCAGGCCACTGAAGCTTTCTTT.

The chain combines TRBV5-4 with TRBJ1-2; TRBD1 aligns across 7 bases. V shed 0 bases and J 8 bases; nucleotides not matched to a gene: 7. Germline V gene data show CDR1 as SGHNT and CDR2 as YYREEE (reference sequence). The CDR3 contains 14 residues. CDR3 amino acids: CASSLAGTAHGYTF. The CDR3 nucleotides are TGTGCCAGCAGCTTGGCCGGGACAGCCCACGGCTACACCTTC.

This clone was counted a few times. The chain carries TRBV28 and TRBJ1-5; 8 bases fit TRBD1. The CDR3 has 15 residues. Germline V CDR1 and CDR2: MDHEN, SYDVKM. After removal of 7 bases from V and 9 bases from J, the junction contained 14 bases not matched to a gene. The DNA for the CDR3 is TGTGCCAGCAACCAGGGGGCTGGGGTCCTGGGGCCCCAGCATTTT. Its protein is CASNQGAGVLGPQHF.

This chain uses TRBV29-1 with TRBJ1-1; D is unresolved. Trimming took off 4 bases at V and 8 bases at J, with 14 bases between the two ends. The CDR3 spans 12 residues. The germline V gene has CDR1 SQVTM and CDR2 ANQGSEA. The CDR3 reads CSVVLLQREAFF. CDR3 in DNA: TGCAGCGTTGTTCTCCTACAGCGGGAAGCTTTCTTT.